This entry concerns a single T cell receptor (beta chain). Its antigen is not known. Participants comprised healthy donors of bone marrow. This sample was taken from a study of cytomegalovirus exposure and HLA in healthy donors. As for the study in general: Unique TCR beta sequences numbering around 110 million came from 150 million to 200 million T cells in an earlier analysis. General study findings and limits: Earlier findings revealed that most TCR beta V segments proved productive either about 87% or about 30% of the time. There were a few CMV-associated chains whose specificity for CMV antigens was confirmed in vitro.

Germline V lookup: CDR1 SEHNR, CDR2 FQNEAQ (reference sequence). Trimming removed 5 bases from V and 0 bases from J, with 10 bases in between. This CDR3 comprises 14 residues. PCR amplification relied on 60 Vbeta primers (plus 13 Jbeta primers). Generated by immunoSEQ multiplex PCR, the TCRdb table keeps only in-frame clones and is missing some. The repertoire holds around 70,000 clones, more than 75% seen once, with under 3% in the top ten. This clonotype was sampled from a girl between 10 and 17 years old in good health and CMV-seropositive. Sequencing used PBMCs. The chain links TRBV7-9 to TRBJ1-1; D possibly corresponds to TRBD1 (5 bases). CDR3 sequence: CASSRRDLNTEAFF. The CDR3 nucleotides are TGTGCCAGCAGCCGAAGGGACTTGAACACTGAAGCTTTCTTT.